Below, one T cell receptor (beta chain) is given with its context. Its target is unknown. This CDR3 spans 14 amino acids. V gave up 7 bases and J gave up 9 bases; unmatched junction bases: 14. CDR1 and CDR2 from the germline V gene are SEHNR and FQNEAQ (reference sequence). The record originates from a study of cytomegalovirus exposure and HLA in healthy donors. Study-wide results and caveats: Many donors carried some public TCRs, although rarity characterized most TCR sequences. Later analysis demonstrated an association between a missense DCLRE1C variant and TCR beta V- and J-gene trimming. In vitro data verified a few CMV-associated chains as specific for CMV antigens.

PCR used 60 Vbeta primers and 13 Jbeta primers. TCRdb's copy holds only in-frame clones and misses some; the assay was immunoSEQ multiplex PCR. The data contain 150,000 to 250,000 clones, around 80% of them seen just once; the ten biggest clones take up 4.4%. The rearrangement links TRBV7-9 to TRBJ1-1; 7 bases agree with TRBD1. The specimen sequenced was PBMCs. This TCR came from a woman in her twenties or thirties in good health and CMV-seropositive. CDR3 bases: TGTGCCAGCACCATCTCTACAGGGGCTTCTAAAGCTTTCTTT. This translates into CASTISTGASKAFF.